This TCR beta chain was retrieved from a study of T cell repertoires in cytomegalovirus infection. Study-wide results and limits: HLA-C-restricted CMV clonotypes gave the most frequent clonotype in two of eight donors.

This clonotype was observed a few times. The antigen is unknown. Via MiXCR, TCRdb re-called the reads, giving one row per CDR3 protein. The sample lists 80,000 or so distinct CDR3 sequences; 20% to 30% were seen once. The CDR3 loop spans 13 amino acids. Trimming cost V 4 bases and J 1 base, with 7 bases left between them. Per germline, CDR1 SEHNR and CDR2 FQNEAQ (reference sequence). The J gene is TRBJ1-2, the V gene TRBV7-9; D gene uncertain. Material: CD8+ T cells from cultured PBMCs, obtained from culture after CMV antigen stimulation. The clonotype originates from a human donor in good health (CMV status not recorded). Some clones in this sample may be carry-over from other donors' samples. The CDR3 reads CASSSGRNYGYTF. CDR3 coding DNA: TGTGCCAGCAGCTCAGGCCGTAACTATGGCTACACCTTC.